These 24 T cell receptor beta chains originate from one sample sequenced in a study of blood T cell repertoires in COVID-19 (TCRdb year 2020). The receptor library was made with the immunoSEQ multiplex PCR assay. TCRdb took this table from immuneACCESS and kept in-frame rearrangements with V and J called. Such tables lack part of the clones; where checked against another copy, unresolved V genes explain under half of the gap, and the rest is unexplained. The sample table records more than 85,000 clones; 70% to 85% of these occur just once. The biggest ten clones account for approximately 4.4% of the sample. Source material: peripheral blood. These receptors were collected from a woman between 50 and 59 years old with acute or convalescent COVID-19.

CDR3 in amino acids: CASSLIGQQDAGTQYF. The CDR3 bases are TGTGCCAGCAGCTTGATAGGACAGCAGGATGCCGGGACCCAGTACTTC. The chain joins TRBV5-6 to TRBJ2-5; tentatively, D is TRBD1 (6 bases). V lost 1 base and J 7 bases, leaving 20 bases between the germline ends. The germline V gene has CDR1 SGHDT and CDR2 YYEEEE. The CDR3 has 16 residues.

This chain links TRBV7-2 with TRBJ2-7, with 8 bases fitting TRBD1. The CDR3 loop spans 14 amino acids. V shed 1 base and J 3 bases; nucleotides not matched to a gene: 2. Germline V gene sequence: CDR1 SGHTA, CDR2 FQGNSA. CDR3 protein: CASSLGTGIYEQYF. CDR3 bases: TGTGCCAGCAGCTTAGGGACAGGGATCTACGAGCAGTACTTC. The whole variable domain, remainder taken from reference TRBV7-2 and TRBJ2-7, is GAGVSQSPSNKVTEKGKDVELRCDPISGHTALYWYRQSLGQGLEFLIYFQGNSAPDKSGLPSDRFSAERTGGSVSTLTIQRTQQEDSAVYLCASSLGTGIYEQYFGPGTRLTVT.

The chain links TRBV28 to TRBJ1-3; tentatively, D is TRBD1 (5 bases). Trimming left V 4 bases short and J 0 bases short, with 22 bases between. CDR3 length: 19 residues. From germline, CDR1 is MDHEN and CDR2 SYDVKM. The CDR3: CASSSDTAEPPYSGNTIYF. The CDR3 nucleotides read TGTGCCAGCAGTTCGGACACTGCTGAACCACCTTACTCTGGAAACACCATATATTTT.

This chain joins TRBV5-6 and TRBJ1-1, with 10 nucleotides matching TRBD1. V was pared by 3 bases and J by 7 bases, with 6 bases of the junction left unmatched. The CDR3 covers 14 residues. Germline loops: CDR1 SGHDT, CDR2 YYEEEE. The CDR3, as DNA: TGTGCCAGCAGCTCAAGGGGACAGGGGAATGAAGCTTTCTTT. Translation: CASSSRGQGNEAFF. The entire variable domain, with the rest obtained from reference TRBV5-6 and TRBJ1-1, is as follows: DAGVTQSPTHLIKTRGQQVTLRCSPKSGHDTVSWYQQALGQGPQFIFQYYEEEERQRGNFPDRFSGHQFPNYSSELNVNALLLGDSALYLCASSSRGQGNEAFFGQGTRLTVV.

This chain joins TRBV19 and TRBJ1-5, with 9 bases lining up with TRBD1. The CDR3 runs 15 residues. Germline loops: CDR1 LNHDA, CDR2 SQIVND (reference sequence). The V gene end was trimmed by 10 bases and the J gene end by 6 bases; junction bases not matched to a gene: 13. CDR3 region: CATNHPGTGSQPQHF. The CDR3 region has the DNA TGTGCCACCAACCACCCCGGGACAGGGAGTCAGCCCCAGCATTTT.

The chain uses TRBV7-6 and TRBJ1-3; 8 nucleotides line up with TRBD1. The CDR3 contains 16 residues. From germline, CDR1 is SGHVS and CDR2 FNYEAQ. V trimming: 4 bases; J trimming: 6 bases; junction bases outside the gene matches: 11. CDR3 bases: TGTGCCAGCAGCTCTCTATACAGGGGGGATGTAAACACCATATATTTT. Translation: CASSSLYRGDVNTIYF.

This chain uses TRBV14 with TRBJ2-6; 9 nucleotides match TRBD1. The germline V gene encodes CDR1 SGHDN and CDR2 FVKESK. V was clipped by 4 bases and J by 1 base; unmatched bases: 11. This CDR3 comprises 19 residues. CDR3 sequence reads: CASSLRGTGLGSGANVLTF. The DNA of the CDR3 is TGTGCCAGCAGCCTCCGTGGGACAGGGCTTGGGTCTGGGGCCAACGTCCTGACTTTC.

The chain has TRBV9 and TRBJ2-1; 7 nucleotides align to TRBD2. The CDR3 covers 13 residues. V was clipped by 5 bases and J by 8 bases; unmatched bases: 7. Germline CDR1 and CDR2: SGDLS and YYNGEE. The CDR3 DNA sequence: TGTGCCAGCAGTCTACGGGGGGTCGATGAGCAGTTCTTC. Protein: CASSLRGVDEQFF.

The chain is built from TRBV5-1 and TRBJ2-3, with D possibly being TRBD1 (8 bases). The CDR3 has 14 amino acids. V lost 4 bases to trimming and J lost 5 bases, with 14 bases between them. CDR1 is SGHRS, CDR2 YFSETQ, per germline. This CDR3 is CASSPDREGDTQYF. The CDR3 coding sequence is TGCGCCAGCAGCCCGGACAGGGAGGGAGATACGCAGTATTTT.

The chain uses TRBV10-3 and TRBJ1-3; the match to TRBD1 covers 9 bases. This CDR3 has 18 residues. The V and J ends lost 3 bases and 0 bases, in that order; junction bases with no gene match: 9. Germline-derived CDR1 and CDR2 are ENHRY and SYGVKD. CDR3 DNA: TGTGCCATCAGTGAATCCTCCGGGACAGGGTTCTCTGGAAACACCATATATTTT. This encodes CAISESSGTGFSGNTIYF.

CDR3 bases: TGTGCCAGCAGCCCAGGACAGGTCTATGGCTACACCTTC. It is translated as CASSPGQVYGYTF. This sequence joins TRBV7-2 and TRBJ1-2, with 7 bases matching TRBD1. V trimming: 5 bases; J trimming: 4 bases; junction bases outside the gene matches: 4. CDR1 and CDR2 from the germline V gene are SGHTA and FQGNSA. The CDR3 runs 13 residues.

The chain recombines TRBV6-5 with TRBJ1-1, with D possibly TRBD1 on 6 matching bases. The V end lost 4 bases, the J end lost 1 base, and 13 bases lay between the germline ends. Germline V gives CDR1 MNHEY, CDR2 SVGAGI. The CDR3 runs 15 residues. Written as DNA, the CDR3 is TGTGCCAGCAGTTCCCACAGGGTAGGGAACACTGAAGCTTTCTTT. It specifies CASSSHRVGNTEAFF.

The chain combines TRBV2 with TRBJ2-1; the match to TRBD2 covers 11 bases. The CDR3 is made up of 15 amino acids. The germline V gene encodes CDR1 SNHLY and CDR2 FYNNEI. Losses at the gene ends were 5 bases for V and 3 bases for J; bases not matched to a gene: 3. CDR3 sequence reads: CASSITSGGYNEQFF. CDR3 nucleotide sequence: TGTGCCAGCAGTATTACTAGCGGGGGCTACAATGAGCAGTTCTTC. Full variable domain (rest looked up from reference TRBV2 and TRBJ2-1): EPEVTQTPSHQVTQMGQEVILRCVPISNHLYFYWYRQILGQKVEFLVSFYNNEISEKSEIFDDQFSVERPDGSNFTLKIRSTKLEDSAMYFCASSITSGGYNEQFFGPGTRLTVL.

Written as DNA, the CDR3 is TGTGCCAGCAGCTTACAGGGAATATCCCACAATGAGCAGTTCTTC. Translated: CASSLQGISHNEQFF. V and J are TRBV5-5 and TRBJ2-1, with a weak D call TRBD1 (6 bases). Germline CDR1 reads SGHKS; CDR2 reads YYEKEE (reference sequence). Between the trimmed V and J ends, which lost 2 bases and 5 bases, there was a span of 14 bases. The CDR3 has 15 amino acids.

This chain connects TRBV19 to TRBJ1-5; 7 bases line up with TRBD1. The J segment lost 7 bases and the V segment lost 1 base, leaving 7 bases of the junction unmatched. The CDR3 is made up of 15 amino acids. Germline V gene sequence: CDR1 LNHDA, CDR2 SQIVND (reference sequence). CDR3 nucleotides: TGTGCCAGTAGTATAGCGGGGACAGTCAGGCAGCCCCAGCATTTT. It is translated as CASSIAGTVRQPQHF. Combining the CDR3 with reference TRBV19 and TRBJ1-5 gives the whole variable domain DGGITQSPKYLFRKEGQNVTLSCEQNLNHDAMYWYRQDPGQGLRLIYYSQIVNDFQKGDIAEGYSVSREKKESFPLTVTSAQKNPTAFYLCASSIAGTVRQPQHFGDGTRLSIL.

Details on this clone: Germline is not matched at one junction end, which may reflect a read error. V is TRBV7-9 and J is TRBJ2-5; 9 nucleotides align to TRBD2. The CDR3 runs to 13 residues. Germline V gene sequence: CDR1 SEHNR, CDR2 FQNEAQ (reference sequence). For the CDR3, the DNA is TGTGCCAGCAGCTTCGCGGGGGGGGAAACCCACCACTTC. This encodes CASSFAGGETHHF.

There are many counts of this clone. This chain links TRBV11-1 with TRBJ2-7; possible D gene TRBD1, 6 bases. Germline V gene lookup returns CDR1 SGHAT and CDR2 FQDESV (reference sequence). The CDR3 runs 14 residues. Trimming removed 5 bases at V and 1 base at J, with 12 bases between. The CDR3 DNA follows: TGTGCCAGCAGCCTGGGGGCAGGATCCTACGAGCAGTACTTC. Translating gives CASSLGAGSYEQYF.

This chain joins TRBV28 and TRBJ2-7; 7 nucleotides line up with TRBD1. The CDR3 runs to 14 residues. Germline assignment: CDR1 MDHEN and CDR2 SYDVKM. With 1 base clipped from V and 2 bases from J, the junction kept 2 bases outside the gene matches. This CDR3 is CASSLLQGPYEQYF. The CDR3 coding sequence is TGTGCCAGCAGTTTATTACAGGGGCCCTACGAGCAGTACTTC. The complete variable domain, with remaining parts taken from reference TRBV28 and TRBJ2-7, reads DVKVTQSSRYLVKRTGEKVFLECVQDMDHENMFWYRQDPGLGLRLIYFSYDVKMKEKGDIPEGYSVSREKKERFSLILESASTNQTSMYLCASSLLQGPYEQYFGPGTRLTVT.

This clone occurred once. J is TRBJ1-1 and V is TRBV5-1; D unresolved. The CDR3 has 15 residues. The germline gives CDR1 SGHRS, CDR2 YFSETQ. V lost 1 base to trimming and J lost 1 base, with 11 bases between them. The CDR3 protein is CASSLMERANTEAFF. Written as DNA, the CDR3 is TGCGCCAGCAGCTTGATGGAGAGAGCGAACACTGAAGCTTTCTTT.

The chain combines TRBV28 with TRBJ1-2, with 10 bases matching TRBD1. Germline CDR1 MDHEN, CDR2 SYDVKM. This CDR3 comprises 14 residues. V lost 4 bases to trimming and J lost 3 bases; unmatched junction nucleotides: 2. CDR3 DNA: TGTGCCAGCAGTTCCGGGACAGGGGACTATGGCTACACCTTC. Translating gives CASSSGTGDYGYTF.

This chain links TRBV27 with TRBJ1-5, with 9 bases identical to TRBD1. The germline gives CDR1 MNHEY, CDR2 SMNVEV (reference sequence). The CDR3 is made up of 17 amino acids. J gave up 4 bases and V 6 bases, and 13 bases lay outside the gene matches. The CDR3 sequence is CASRYGGGQGTNQPQHF. The CDR3 nucleotides read TGTGCCAGCAGATATGGAGGGGGACAGGGTACTAATCAGCCCCAGCATTTT.

This clone was counted at least ten times. This sequence joins TRBV28 and TRBJ2-5; D uncertain. V was pared by 3 bases and J by 5 bases, with 16 bases between. CDR1 MDHEN and CDR2 SYDVKM come from the germline V gene. The CDR3 is 15 amino acids. CDR3: CASSFGAIYRETQYF. The CDR3 DNA follows: TGTGCCAGCAGTTTCGGAGCAATATATCGGGAGACCCAGTACTTC.

The gene calls are TRBV7-2 and TRBJ1-3, with 8 bases fitting TRBD1. The trim removed 5 bases at V and 3 bases at J, leaving 6 bases unmatched. Per the germline V gene, CDR1 is SGHTA and CDR2 is FQGNSA. The CDR3 consists of 15 residues. The CDR3 bases are TGTGCCAGCAGCCCTCGGACAGGGAGTGGAAACACCATATATTTT. Translating gives CASSPRTGSGNTIYF.

The chain couples TRBV6-5 to TRBJ1-1, with D possibly TRBD1 on 5 matching bases. Trimming took 6 bases from V and 6 from J, leaving 14 bases between them. The CDR3 has 13 amino acids. The germline gives CDR1 MNHEY, CDR2 SVGAGI. CDR3 protein: CASRPGGPSEAFF. The DNA for the CDR3 is TGTGCCAGCAGGCCCGGGGGACCCTCTGAAGCTTTCTTT.